This T cell receptor (beta chain) emerged from a study of T cell repertoires and HLA-DP antigens. Study in general: The donors, ranging 18-to-29 to 60-to-69 years, included a couple of males and one female.

A note on this clone: Its antigen is as yet unknown.

Untouched CD4+ T cells were bead-isolated from PBMC at approximately 98% purity. Some clones are missing from TCRdb's copy, which holds only in-frame ones; the method was immunoSEQ multiplex PCR. The sample holds some 110,000 clones; approximately 92% are singletons and the top ten take 0.25% to 0.3%. The study's findings and limits: No separate analysis of naive versus memory CD4+ cells was done.

This CDR3 has 16 amino acids. The V and J ends lost 4 bases and 1 base respectively, with 15 bases between them. Germline V gene lookup returns CDR1 SGHNT and CDR2 YYREEE (reference sequence). The TCR was taken from a young woman in good health and CMV-seronegative. This chain links TRBV5-4 with TRBJ1-5; no clear D gene. Sequenced input: CD4+ T cells from PBMCs. The CDR3 DNA sequence: TGTGCCAGCAGCCCCGACCCAACGCCCAGCAATCAGCCCCAGCATTTT. It translates to CASSPDPTPSNQPQHF.